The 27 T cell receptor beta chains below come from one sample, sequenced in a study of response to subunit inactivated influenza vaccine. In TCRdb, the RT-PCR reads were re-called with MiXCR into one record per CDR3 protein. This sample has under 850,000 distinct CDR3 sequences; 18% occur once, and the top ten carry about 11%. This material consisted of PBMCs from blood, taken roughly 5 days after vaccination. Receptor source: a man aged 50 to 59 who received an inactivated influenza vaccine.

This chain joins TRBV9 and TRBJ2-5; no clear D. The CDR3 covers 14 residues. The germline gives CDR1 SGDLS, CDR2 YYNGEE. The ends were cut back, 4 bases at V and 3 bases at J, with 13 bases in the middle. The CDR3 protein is CASSPAPGEETQYF. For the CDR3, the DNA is TGTGCCAGCAGCCCAGCCCCGGGTGAAGAGACCCAGTACTTC.

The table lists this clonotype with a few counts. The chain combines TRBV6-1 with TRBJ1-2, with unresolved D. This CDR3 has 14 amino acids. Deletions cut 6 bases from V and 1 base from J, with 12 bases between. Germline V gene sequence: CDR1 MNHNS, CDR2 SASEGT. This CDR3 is CASSNWENNYGYTF. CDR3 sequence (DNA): TGTGCCAGCAGCAACTGGGAGAATAACTATGGCTACACCTTC.

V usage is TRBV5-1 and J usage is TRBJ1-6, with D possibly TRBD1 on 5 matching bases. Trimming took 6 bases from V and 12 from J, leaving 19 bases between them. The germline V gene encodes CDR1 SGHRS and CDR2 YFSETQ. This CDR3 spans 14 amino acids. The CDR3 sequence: CASIARDRDGPLHF. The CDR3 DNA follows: TGCGCCAGCATCGCCCGGGATAGGGACGGACCCCTCCACTTT.

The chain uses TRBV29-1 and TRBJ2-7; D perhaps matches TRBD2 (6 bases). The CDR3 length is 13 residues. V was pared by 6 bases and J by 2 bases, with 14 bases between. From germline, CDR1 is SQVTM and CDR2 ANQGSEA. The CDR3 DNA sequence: TGCAGCGTAGGGACTTCGAAAGCCTACGAGCAGTACTTC. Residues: CSVGTSKAYEQYF.

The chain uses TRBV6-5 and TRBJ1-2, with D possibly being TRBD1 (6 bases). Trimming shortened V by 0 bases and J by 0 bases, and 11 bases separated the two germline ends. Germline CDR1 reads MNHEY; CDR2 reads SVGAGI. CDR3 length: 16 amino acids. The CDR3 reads CASSYSTGAANYGYTF. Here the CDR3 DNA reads TGTGCCAGCAGTTACTCGACGGGGGCGGCTAACTATGGCTACACCTTC.

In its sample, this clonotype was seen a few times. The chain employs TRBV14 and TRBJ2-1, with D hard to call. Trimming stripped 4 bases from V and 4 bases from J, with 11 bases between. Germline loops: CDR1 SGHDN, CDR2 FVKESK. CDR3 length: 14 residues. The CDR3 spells CASSRKIEYNEQFF. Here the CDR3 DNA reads TGTGCCAGCAGCCGAAAGATCGAATACAATGAGCAGTTCTTC.

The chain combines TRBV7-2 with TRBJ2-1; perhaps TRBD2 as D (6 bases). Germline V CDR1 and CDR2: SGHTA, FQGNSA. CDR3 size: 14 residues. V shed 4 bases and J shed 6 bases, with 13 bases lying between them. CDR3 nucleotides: TGTGCCAGCAGCTCCGCAAGACTAGGCAATGAGCAGTTCTTC. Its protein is CASSSARLGNEQFF.

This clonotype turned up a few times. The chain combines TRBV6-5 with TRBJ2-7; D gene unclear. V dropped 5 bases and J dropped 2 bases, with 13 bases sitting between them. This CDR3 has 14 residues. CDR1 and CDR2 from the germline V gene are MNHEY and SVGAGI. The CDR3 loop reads CASSTEPHAYEQYF. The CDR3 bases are TGTGCCAGCAGTACCGAGCCCCATGCCTACGAGCAGTACTTC.

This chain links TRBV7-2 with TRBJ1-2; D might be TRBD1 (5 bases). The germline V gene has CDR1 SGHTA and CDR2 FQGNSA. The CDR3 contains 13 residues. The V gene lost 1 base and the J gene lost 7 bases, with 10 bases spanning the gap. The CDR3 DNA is TGTGCCAGCAGCTTAGACAGGCCGGCTGGCTACACCTTC. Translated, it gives CASSLDRPAGYTF.

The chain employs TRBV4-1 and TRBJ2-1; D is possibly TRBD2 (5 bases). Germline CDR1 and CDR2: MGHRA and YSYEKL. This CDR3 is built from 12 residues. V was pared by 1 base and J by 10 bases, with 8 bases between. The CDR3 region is CASSQGSGEQFF. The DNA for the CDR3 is TGCGCCAGCAGCCAAGGGAGCGGCGAGCAGTTCTTC.

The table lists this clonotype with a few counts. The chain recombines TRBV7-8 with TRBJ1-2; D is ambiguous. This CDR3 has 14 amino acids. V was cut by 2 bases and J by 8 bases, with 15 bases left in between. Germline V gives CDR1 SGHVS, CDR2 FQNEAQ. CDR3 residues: CASSLQAGLKGYTF. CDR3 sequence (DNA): TGTGCCAGCAGCTTACAAGCAGGATTAAAAGGCTACACCTTC.

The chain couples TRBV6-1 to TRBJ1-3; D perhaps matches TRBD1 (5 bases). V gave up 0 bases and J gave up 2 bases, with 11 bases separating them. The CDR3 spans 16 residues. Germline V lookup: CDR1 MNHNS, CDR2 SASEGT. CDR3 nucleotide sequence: TGTGCCAGCAGTGAAGCGCCTGGGGGAACTGGAAACACCATATATTTT. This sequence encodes CASSEAPGGTGNTIYF.

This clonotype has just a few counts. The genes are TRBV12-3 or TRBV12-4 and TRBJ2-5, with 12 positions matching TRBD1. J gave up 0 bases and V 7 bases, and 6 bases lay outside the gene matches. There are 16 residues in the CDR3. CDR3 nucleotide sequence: TGTGCCAGCACATTCGGGACAGGGGGCTACCAAGAGACCCAGTACTTC. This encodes CASTFGTGGYQETQYF.

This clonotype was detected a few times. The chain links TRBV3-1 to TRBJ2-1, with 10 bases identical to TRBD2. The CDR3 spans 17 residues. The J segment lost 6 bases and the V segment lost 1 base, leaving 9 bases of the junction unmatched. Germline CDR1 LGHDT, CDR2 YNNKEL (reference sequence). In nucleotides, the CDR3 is TGTGCCAGCAGCCAAGGATTAGCGGGAGGCTATGTCAATGAGCAGTTCTTC. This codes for CASSQGLAGGYVNEQFF.

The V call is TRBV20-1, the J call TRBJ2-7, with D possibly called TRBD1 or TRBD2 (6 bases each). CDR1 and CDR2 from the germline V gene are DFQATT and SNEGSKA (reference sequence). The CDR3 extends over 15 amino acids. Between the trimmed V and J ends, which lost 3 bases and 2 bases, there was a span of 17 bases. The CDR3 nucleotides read TGCAGTGCTAGTCCCCGGGGGCGGGGCCCCTACGAGCAGTACTTC. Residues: CSASPRGRGPYEQYF.

CDR3 coding DNA: TGCAGTGCTATCGGACCTGGCTCACCCCTCCACTTT. Protein sequence: CSAIGPGSPLHF. The rearrangement links TRBV20-1 to TRBJ1-6, with no clear D. V lost 4 bases and J lost 10, with 11 bases in between. The CDR3 is 12 amino acids. Germline V lookup: CDR1 DFQATT, CDR2 SNEGSKA (reference sequence).

The chain's CDR3 is CASSYSNTGLASYNEQFF. The CDR3 DNA sequence: TGTGCCAGCAGTTACTCGAATACGGGACTAGCGTCCTACAATGAGCAGTTCTTC. The genes are TRBV6-5 and TRBJ2-1; 10 nucleotides align to TRBD2. Trimming took 0 bases from V and 1 from J; bases not matched to a gene: 6. CDR1 is MNHEY, CDR2 SVGAGI, per germline. The CDR3 contains 18 residues.

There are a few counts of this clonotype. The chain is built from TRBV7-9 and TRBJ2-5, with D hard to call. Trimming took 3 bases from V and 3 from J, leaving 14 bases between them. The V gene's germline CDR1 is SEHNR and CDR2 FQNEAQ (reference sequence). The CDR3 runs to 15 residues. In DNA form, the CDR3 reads TGTGCCAGCAGCTTCGGTATCAGGACCGAAGAGACCCAGTACTTC. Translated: CASSFGIRTEETQYF.

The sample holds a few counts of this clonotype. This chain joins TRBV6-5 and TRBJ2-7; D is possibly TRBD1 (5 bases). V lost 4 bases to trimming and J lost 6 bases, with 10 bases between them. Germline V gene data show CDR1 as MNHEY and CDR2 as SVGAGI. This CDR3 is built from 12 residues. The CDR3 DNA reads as TGTGCCAGCAGTTCAGGGTACCTCGAGCAGTACTTC. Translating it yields CASSSGYLEQYF.

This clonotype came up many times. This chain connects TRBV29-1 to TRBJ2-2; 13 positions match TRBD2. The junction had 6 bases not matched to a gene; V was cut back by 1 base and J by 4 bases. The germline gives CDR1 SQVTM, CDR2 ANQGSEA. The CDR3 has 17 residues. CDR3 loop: CSVEGGWTSGSTGELFF. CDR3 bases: TGCAGCGTTGAAGGAGGGTGGACTAGCGGGAGCACCGGGGAGCTGTTTTTT.

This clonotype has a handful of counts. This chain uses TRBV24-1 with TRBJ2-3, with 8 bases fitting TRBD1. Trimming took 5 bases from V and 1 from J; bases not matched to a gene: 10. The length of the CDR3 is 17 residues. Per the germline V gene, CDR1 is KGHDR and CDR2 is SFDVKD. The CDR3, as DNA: TGTGCCACCAGTGCCGTCGCGGACAGGGAGGGCACAGATACGCAGTATTTT. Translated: CATSAVADREGTDTQYF.

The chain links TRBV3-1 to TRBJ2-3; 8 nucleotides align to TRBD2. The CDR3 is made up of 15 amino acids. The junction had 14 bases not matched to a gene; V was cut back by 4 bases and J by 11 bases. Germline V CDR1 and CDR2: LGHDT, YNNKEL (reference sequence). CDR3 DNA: TGTGCCAGCAGCCGCACGGGACTAGGGGATTTGGGGCAGTATTTT. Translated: CASSRTGLGDLGQYF.

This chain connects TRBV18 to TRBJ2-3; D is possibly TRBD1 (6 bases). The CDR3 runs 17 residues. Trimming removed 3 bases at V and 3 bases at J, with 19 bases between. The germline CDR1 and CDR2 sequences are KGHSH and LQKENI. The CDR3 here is CASSPSLLAGETDTQYF. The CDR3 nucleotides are TGTGCCAGCTCACCTTCTCTCCTGGCAGGGGAGACAGATACGCAGTATTTT.

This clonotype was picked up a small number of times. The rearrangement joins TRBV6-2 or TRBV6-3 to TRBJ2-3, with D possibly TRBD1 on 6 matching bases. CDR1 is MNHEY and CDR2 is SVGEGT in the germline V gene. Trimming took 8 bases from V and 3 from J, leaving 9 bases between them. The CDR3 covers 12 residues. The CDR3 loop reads CASGQRTDTQYF. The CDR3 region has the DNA TGTGCCAGCGGACAGAGGACAGATACGCAGTATTTT.

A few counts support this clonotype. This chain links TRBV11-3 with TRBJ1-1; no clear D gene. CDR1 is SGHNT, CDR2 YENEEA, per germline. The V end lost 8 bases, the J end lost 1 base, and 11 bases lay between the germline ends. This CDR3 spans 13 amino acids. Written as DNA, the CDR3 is TGTGCCAGCTCAGTTCGTGCGAACACTGAAGCTTTCTTT. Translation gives CASSVRANTEAFF.

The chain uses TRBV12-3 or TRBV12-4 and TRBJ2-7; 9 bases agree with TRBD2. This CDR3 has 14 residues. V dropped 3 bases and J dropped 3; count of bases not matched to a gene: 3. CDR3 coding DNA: TGTGCCAGCAGTTTCGGGACTAGCAACTACGAGCAGTACTTC. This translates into CASSFGTSNYEQYF.

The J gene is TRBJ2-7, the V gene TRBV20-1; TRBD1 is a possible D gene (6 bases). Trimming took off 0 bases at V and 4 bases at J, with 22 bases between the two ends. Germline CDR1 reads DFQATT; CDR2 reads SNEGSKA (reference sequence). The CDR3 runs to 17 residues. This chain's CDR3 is CSARDGQQGILRYEQYF. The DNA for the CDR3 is TGCAGTGCTAGAGATGGACAACAGGGTATTCTTCGGTACGAGCAGTACTTC.